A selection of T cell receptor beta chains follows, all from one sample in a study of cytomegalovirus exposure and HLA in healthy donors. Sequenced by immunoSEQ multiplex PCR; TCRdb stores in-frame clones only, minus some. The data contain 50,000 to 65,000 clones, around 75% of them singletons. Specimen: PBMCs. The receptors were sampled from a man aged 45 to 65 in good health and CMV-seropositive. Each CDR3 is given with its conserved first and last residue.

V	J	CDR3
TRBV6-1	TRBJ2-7	CASTSGGIPYEQYF
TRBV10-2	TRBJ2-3	CASSDLGGGALDTQYF
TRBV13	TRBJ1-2	CASSLQGLDGYTF
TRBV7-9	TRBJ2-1	CSSSPVASGMRNEQFF
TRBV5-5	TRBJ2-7	CASSGTSQGQYF
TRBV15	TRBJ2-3	CATRGGPRTDTQYF
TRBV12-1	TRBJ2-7	CASSSFRDHTSYEQYF
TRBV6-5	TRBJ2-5	CASGLAGLQETQYF
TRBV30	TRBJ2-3	CAWSVRESPSTDTQYF
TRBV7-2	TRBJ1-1	CAISFDTGYGLRLTEAFF
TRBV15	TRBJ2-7	CATEDRGDHEQYF
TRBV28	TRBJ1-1	CASSFGGRETEAFF
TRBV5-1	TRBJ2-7	CASRSVKYEQYF
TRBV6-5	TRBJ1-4	CASRGRGGNEKLFF
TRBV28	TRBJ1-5	CASSLFSDPGAQHF
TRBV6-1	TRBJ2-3	CASSPDRGSTDTQYF
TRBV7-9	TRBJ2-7	CASSFGTSGRALGEQYF
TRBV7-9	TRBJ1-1	CASTFGDRVNTEAFF
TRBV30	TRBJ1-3	CAWKGRGAGNTIYF
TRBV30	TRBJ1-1	CAWSIGQGWTEAFF
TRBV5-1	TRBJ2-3	CASSLGWTSGRRTDTQYF
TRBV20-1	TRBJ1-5	CSASNSGEHF
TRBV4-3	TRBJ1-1	CASSQGAMNTEAFF
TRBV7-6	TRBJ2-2	CASSLIVNTGELFF
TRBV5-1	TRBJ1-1	CASSPDGVQSDTEAFF
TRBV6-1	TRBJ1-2	CATQPTGGQYGYTF
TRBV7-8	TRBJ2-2	CASSPYTGELFF
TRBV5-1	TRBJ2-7	CASSEGLNYEQYF
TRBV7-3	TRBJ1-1	CASSLSGGMNTEAFF
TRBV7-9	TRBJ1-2	CSSSPGGYGYTF
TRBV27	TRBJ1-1	CASSQEMNTEAFF
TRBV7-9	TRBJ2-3	CASSPGTRDTDTQYF